These 23 T cell receptor beta chains were all obtained from the same sample, sequenced in a study of blood T cell repertoires in COVID-19. Sequencing was performed with immunoSEQ multiplex PCR; in TCRdb, only in-frame clones are kept and a portion is missing. This repertoire shows about 160,000 clones, 65% to 80% found once; its top ten account for less than 9.5%. The source material was peripheral blood. The receptor source for this set is a man in his sixties with acute or convalescent COVID-19.

The CDR3: CASSLTGSTVTQYF. In nucleotides, the CDR3 is TGTGCCAGCAGTTTGACAGGTTCTACCGTGACCCAGTACTTC. The chain combines TRBV6-5 with TRBJ2-5, with D possibly matching TRBD1 (6 bases). Trimming cost V 4 bases and J 7 bases, with 16 bases left between them. In germline, CDR1 is MNHEY, CDR2 SVGAGI. The CDR3 is 14 residues long.

The rearrangement joins TRBV29-1 to TRBJ2-5, with 8 bases that match TRBD1. CDR1 and CDR2 (germline): SQVTM, ANQGSEA. With V trimmed by 3 bases and J by 4 bases, 7 bases remained unmatched. This CDR3 comprises 14 residues. CDR3 residues: CSVDKAGGLETQYF. CDR3 DNA: TGCAGCGTTGATAAGGCAGGGGGCTTAGAGACCCAGTACTTC.

The chain is built from TRBV4-2 and TRBJ2-2; TRBD1 aligns across 7 bases. This CDR3 region has 18 residues. With 2 bases clipped from V and 1 base from J, the junction kept 10 bases outside the gene matches. From germline, CDR1 is LGHNA and CDR2 YNFKEQ. CDR3 residues: CASSQRVSGTVNTGELFF. CDR3 bases: TGTGCCAGCAGCCAACGCGTTTCCGGGACAGTGAACACCGGGGAGCTGTTTTTT.

The chain couples TRBV11-2 to TRBJ1-1; TRBD1 is a possible D gene (5 bases). The germline V gene has CDR1 SGHAT and CDR2 FQNNGV. There are 13 residues in the CDR3. Trimming removed 5 bases from V and 6 bases from J, with 13 bases in between. The chain's CDR3 is CASSLKGRAEAFF. The CDR3 nucleotides are TGTGCCAGCAGCCTGAAGGGGAGGGCTGAAGCTTTCTTT.

J is TRBJ1-5 and V is TRBV2, with 7 bases identical to TRBD1. V was clipped by 8 bases and J by 5 bases; unmatched bases: 9. Germline V gene sequence: CDR1 SNHLY, CDR2 FYNNEI. The CDR3 contains 14 residues. The DNA of the CDR3 is TGTGCCAGCGGAAAGGGACAGCTTTATCAGCCCCAGCATTTT. Protein: CASGKGQLYQPQHF. The complete variable domain, with remaining parts taken from reference TRBV2 and TRBJ1-5, reads EPEVTQTPSHQVTQMGQEVILRCVPISNHLYFYWYRQILGQKVEFLVSFYNNEISEKSEIFDDQFSVERPDGSNFTLKIRSTKLEDSAMYFCASGKGQLYQPQHFGDGTRLSIL.

The chain recombines TRBV7-9 with TRBJ2-7; 8 positions agree with TRBD1. J gave up 6 bases and V 3 bases, and 4 bases lay outside the gene matches. This CDR3 is 13 amino acids long. CDR1 and CDR2 from the germline V gene are SEHNR and FQNEAQ (reference sequence). CDR3 coding DNA: TGTGCCAGCAGCTTTATAACAGGGGGCGAGCAGTACTTC. This sequence encodes CASSFITGGEQYF.

The chain employs TRBV27 and TRBJ1-1; no firm D call. CDR3 length equals 13 residues. V was shortened by 8 bases and J by 1 base, with 11 bases between the two germline ends. CDR1 and CDR2 from the germline V gene are MNHEY and SMNVEV (reference sequence). CDR3 in amino acids: CASGTVGNTEAFF. CDR3 in DNA: TGTGCCAGCGGCACAGTGGGGAACACTGAAGCTTTCTTT.

This chain joins TRBV7-3 and TRBJ2-3; TRBD2 agrees at 13 bases. Germline V gene lookup returns CDR1 SGHTA and CDR2 FQGTGA. V lost 3 bases to trimming and J lost 2 bases; unmatched junction nucleotides: 2. The CDR3 has 16 amino acids. The CDR3 loop is CASSFGTSGVTDTQYF. CDR3 in DNA: TGTGCCAGCAGCTTCGGGACTAGCGGGGTCACAGATACGCAGTATTTT.

The chain links TRBV18 to TRBJ1-4, with a tentative D call TRBD1 (5 bases). This CDR3 contains 16 residues. With 2 bases removed from V and 5 bases from J, the gap between germline ends came to 15 bases. CDR1 and CDR2 (germline): KGHSH, LQKENI. The CDR3 reads CASSPGTGVTNEKLFF. The CDR3 nucleotides read TGTGCCAGCTCACCAGGGACGGGGGTAACAAATGAAAAACTGTTTTTT.

The V gene is TRBV19, the J gene TRBJ1-4; 8 bases fit TRBD1. The V gene's germline CDR1 is LNHDA and CDR2 SQIVND (reference sequence). There are 13 residues in the CDR3. The junction had 3 bases not matched to a gene; V was cut back by 5 bases and J by 7 bases. CDR3 sequence reads: CASSVDRGEKLFF. The CDR3, as DNA: TGTGCCAGTAGTGTCGACAGGGGTGAAAAACTGTTTTTT.

The chain combines TRBV6-2 or TRBV6-3 with TRBJ2-1, with TRBD1 matching 9 bases. J was trimmed by 1 base and V by 5 bases; bases with no gene match: 3. There are 15 residues in the CDR3. The germline V gene has CDR1 MNHEY and CDR2 SVGEGT. In DNA form, the CDR3 reads TGTGCCAGCAGTGTACAGGGGGCGTCCTACAATGAGCAGTTCTTC. This sequence encodes CASSVQGASYNEQFF.

This clone showed up just a few times. The chain joins TRBV30 to TRBJ2-1; D ambiguous. CDR3 length equals 12 residues. Germline V gives CDR1 GTSNPN, CDR2 SVGIG (reference sequence). Trimming removed 2 bases from V and 5 bases from J, with 7 bases in between. CDR3 sequence (DNA): TGTGCCTGGAGTTATAGAAACAATGAGCAGTTCTTC. Protein product: CAWSYRNNEQFF.

This chain connects TRBV10-2 to TRBJ2-5; 9 bases agree with TRBD1. From germline, CDR1 is WSHSY and CDR2 SAAADI. The CDR3 loop spans 15 amino acids. V dropped 1 base and J dropped 3; count of bases not matched to a gene: 3. The CDR3 loop reads CASSELRTGEETQYF. The CDR3 bases are TGCGCCAGCAGTGAGTTGAGGACAGGGGAAGAGACCCAGTACTTC.

This clone was recorded a few times. The gene calls are TRBV9 and TRBJ1-1, with D hard to call. The CDR3 sequence is 13 residues long. CDR1 is SGDLS and CDR2 is YYNGEE in the germline V gene. Trimming pared 1 base from V and 6 bases from J, leaving 10 bases between. DNA for the CDR3: TGTGCCAGCAGCGTAACAGTAAGCTCTGAAGCTTTCTTT. Protein product: CASSVTVSSEAFF.

The gene calls are TRBV7-2 and TRBJ2-1, with 8 nucleotides matching TRBD2. Per the germline V gene, CDR1 is SGHTA and CDR2 is FQGNSA. The trim removed 0 bases at V and 3 bases at J, leaving 1 base unmatched. The CDR3 has 15 amino acids. CDR3 in DNA: TGTGCCAGCAGCTTAGCAAGCGGGGGCTACAATGAGCAGTTCTTC. The encoded protein is CASSLASGGYNEQFF. The whole variable domain, filled in from reference TRBV7-2 and TRBJ2-1, reads GAGVSQSPSNKVTEKGKDVELRCDPISGHTALYWYRQSLGQGLEFLIYFQGNSAPDKSGLPSDRFSAERTGGSVSTLTIQRTQQEDSAVYLCASSLASGGYNEQFFGPGTRLTVL.

The chain uses TRBV9 and TRBJ1-5, with 9 bases aligning to TRBD1. Per the germline V gene, CDR1 is SGDLS and CDR2 is YYNGEE. V shed 4 bases and J 5 bases; nucleotides not matched to a gene: 7. There are 15 residues in the CDR3. CDR3 nucleotides: TGTGCCAGCAGCAAACAGGGGGCTGGTGATCAGCCCCAGCATTTT. Its translation: CASSKQGAGDQPQHF.

The gene calls are TRBV30 and TRBJ1-5; 8 bases are shared with TRBD1. V trimming: 0 bases; J trimming: 6 bases; junction bases outside the gene matches: 1. The CDR3 runs to 13 residues. Germline CDR1 reads GTSNPN; CDR2 reads SVGIG (reference sequence). The CDR3 DNA is TGTGCCTGGAGTGTACAGGGGGTTCAGCCCCAGCATTTT. It specifies CAWSVQGVQPQHF.

This chain links TRBV19 with TRBJ1-5; D is ambiguous. V shed 2 bases and J shed 0 bases, with 11 bases lying between them. The CDR3 loop spans 16 amino acids. CDR1 and CDR2 from the germline V gene are LNHDA and SQIVND (reference sequence). CDR3 coding DNA: TGTGCCAGTAGTATAATGGGCAGAATTAGCAATCAGCCCCAGCATTTT. This translates into CASSIMGRISNQPQHF.

The gene calls are TRBV6-2 or TRBV6-3 and TRBJ2-7, with D unclear. Germline assignment: CDR1 MNHEY and CDR2 SVGEGT. CDR3 size: 12 residues. The V and J ends lost 4 bases and 1 base respectively, with 5 bases between them. The CDR3 loop is CASSSYSYEQYF. The CDR3 DNA reads as TGTGCCAGCAGTTCTTATTCCTACGAGCAGTACTTC.

This chain links TRBV5-6 with TRBJ1-2; TRBD1 agrees at 7 bases. This CDR3 region has 14 residues. Germline trimming cut 5 bases from V and 4 bases from J; bases unmatched to any gene: 8. The germline V gene encodes CDR1 SGHDT and CDR2 YYEEEE. The DNA for the CDR3 is TGTGCCAGCAGAACTCAGGGGGAGACCTATGGCTACACCTTC. Translated: CASRTQGETYGYTF. The full variable domain, with the rest looked up from reference TRBV5-6 and TRBJ1-2, is DAGVTQSPTHLIKTRGQQVTLRCSPKSGHDTVSWYQQALGQGPQFIFQYYEEEERQRGNFPDRFSGHQFPNYSSELNVNALLLGDSALYLCASRTQGETYGYTFGSGTRLTVV.

This rearrangement joins TRBV5-5 to TRBJ1-2, with D possibly matching TRBD1 (6 bases). Germline CDR1 and CDR2: SGHKS and YYEKEE (reference sequence). Trimming removed 1 base from V and 3 bases from J, with 10 bases in between. This CDR3 region has 14 residues. CDR3 sequence: CASSLSRGDYGYTF. The DNA of the CDR3 is TGTGCCAGCAGCTTGAGCAGGGGTGACTATGGCTACACCTTC.

The chain links TRBV4-2 to TRBJ1-4; 11 bases fit TRBD1. Germline CDR1 is LGHNA and CDR2 is YNFKEQ. This CDR3 comprises 16 residues. With 0 bases clipped from V and 7 bases from J, the junction kept 4 bases outside the gene matches. The CDR3 coding sequence is TGTGCCAGCAGCCAAGATCTGGGGACAGGGGGTGAAAAACTGTTTTTT. Its translation: CASSQDLGTGGEKLFF.

This chain connects TRBV13 to TRBJ2-3; no clear D. The CDR3 length is 17 residues. CDR1 is PRHDT, CDR2 FYEKMQ, per germline (reference sequence). Trimming removed 5 bases at V and 0 bases at J, with 18 bases between. CDR3 protein: CASSPTLDWNSTDTQYF. The DNA of the CDR3 is TGTGCCAGCAGCCCGACCCTAGACTGGAATAGCACAGATACGCAGTATTTT. Together with reference TRBV13 and TRBJ2-3, the CDR3 gives the full variable domain: AAGVIQSPRHLIKEKRETATLKCYPIPRHDTVYWYQQGPGQDPQFLISFYEKMQSDKGSIPDRFSAQQFSDYHSELNMSSLELGDSALYFCASSPTLDWNSTDTQYFGPGTRLTVL.